A selection of T cell receptor beta chains follows, all from one sample in a study of PD-1 blockade in classical Hodgkin lymphoma. The repertoire was sequenced with immunoSEQ multiplex PCR; TCRdb's copy has only in-frame clones and lacks some. The table has about 24,000 clones, around 80% seen once. Sequencing used peripheral blood mononuclear cells (PBMCs), obtained before the second cycle of nivolumab. The receptors were gathered from a human donor with classical Hodgkin lymphoma. CDR3s include the opening cysteine and the closing phenylalanine or tryptophan. D genes are given only for firm matches. A clone size is listed for some rows: how often the clone was seen (once, few, many), or a class if it is expanded.

D: -
size: -
J: TRBJ1-1
V: TRBV19
CDR3: CASSIDGGPNTEAFF
DNA: TGTGCCAGTAGTATTGATGGGGGGCCGAACACTGAAGCTTTCTTT

D: -
size: -
J: TRBJ2-6
V: TRBV6-5
CDR3: CASSFRGPGANVLTF
DNA: TGTGCCAGCAGTTTTAGGGGTCCGGGGGCCAACGTCCTGACTTTC

D: -
size: -
J: TRBJ1-3
V: TRBV9
CDR3: CASSVGGWYSGNTIYF
DNA: TGTGCCAGCAGCGTAGGGGGTTGGTACTCTGGAAACACCATATATTTT

D: -
size: -
J: TRBJ2-4
V: TRBV4-3
CDR3: CASSQDRGNIQYF
DNA: TGCGCCAGCAGCCAAGATAGAGGCAACATTCAGTACTTC

D: -
size: -
J: TRBJ2-7
V: TRBV5-1
CDR3: CASSPGTQYSYEQYF
DNA: TGCGCCAGCAGCCCCGGGACACAATACTCCTACGAGCAGTACTTC

D: TRBD1
size: -
J: TRBJ1-2
V: TRBV28
CDR3: CASRDGIVGQGATGYTF
DNA: TGTGCCAGCAGGGACGGAATTGTGGGACAGGGTGCCACTGGCTACACCTTC

D: -
size: -
J: TRBJ1-3
V: TRBV6-6
CDR3: CASTWGSGNTIYF
DNA: TGTGCGAGCACGTGGGGGTCAGGAAACACCATATATTTT

D: -
size: -
J: TRBJ2-7
V: TRBV6-5
CDR3: CASSYRDGTLSYEQYF
DNA: TGTGCCAGCAGTTACAGGGATGGGACACTCTCCTACGAGCAGTACTTC

D: -
size: -
J: TRBJ1-3
V: TRBV28
CDR3: CASSTPHGGNTIYF
DNA: TGTGCCAGCAGTACCCCCCACGGTGGAAACACCATATATTTT

D: -
size: -
J: TRBJ2-6
V: TRBV7-7
CDR3: CASSLIGDSVLTF
DNA: TGTGCTAGCAGCTTAATAGGGGACTCCGTCCTGACTTTC

D: -
size: -
J: TRBJ1-1
V: TRBV28
CDR3: CASSFLGTEAFF
DNA: TGTGCCAGCAGTTTCTTGGGGACTGAAGCTTTCTTT

D: TRBD2
size: -
J: TRBJ2-1
V: TRBV4-3
CDR3: CASSHDLLAGKFF
DNA: TGCGCCAGCAGCCACGATCTACTAGCGGGAAAGTTCTTC

D: TRBD2
size: -
J: TRBJ2-1
V: TRBV5-4
CDR3: CASSLAVGGGGYNEQFF
DNA: TGTGCCAGCAGCTTGGCCGTAGGTGGGGGGGGCTACAATGAGCAGTTCTTC

D: -
size: -
J: TRBJ2-3
V: TRBV6-1
CDR3: CASSLDWSTDTQYF
DNA: TGTGCCAGCAGTCTGGACTGGAGCACAGATACGCAGTATTTT

D: TRBD1
size: -
J: TRBJ1-1
V: TRBV9
CDR3: CASSEPQGANTEAFF
DNA: TGTGCCAGCAGCGAACCACAGGGGGCCAACACTGAAGCTTTCTTT

D: -
size: -
J: TRBJ2-7
V: TRBV7-2
CDR3: CASSLSSVSSYEQYF
DNA: TGTGCCAGCAGCTTATCTAGCGTTAGCTCCTACGAGCAGTACTTC

D: TRBD1
size: -
J: TRBJ1-2
V: TRBV4-3
CDR3: CASSRGTGRANYGYTF
DNA: TGCGCCAGCAGCCGCGGGACAGGAAGAGCTAACTATGGCTACACCTTC

D: TRBD1
size: -
J: TRBJ1-4
V: TRBV10-3
CDR3: CAISGQGTNEKLFF
DNA: TGTGCCATCAGTGGACAGGGAACTAATGAAAAACTGTTTTTT

D: -
size: few
J: TRBJ2-7
V: TRBV11-2
CDR3: CASSLGGGVEQYF
DNA: TGTGCCAGCAGCTTAGGGGGCGGGGTCGAGCAGTACTTC

D: -
size: few
J: TRBJ1-1
V: TRBV28
CDR3: CASRANTEAFF
DNA: TGTGCCAGCAGAGCGAACACTGAAGCTTTCTTT

D: -
size: -
J: TRBJ2-2
V: TRBV6-6
CDR3: CASSSIDGVGTGELFF
DNA: TGTGCCAGCAGTTCCATCGACGGGGTCGGTACCGGGGAGCTGTTTTTT

D: -
size: once
J: TRBJ1-3
V: TRBV6-1
CDR3: CASWWGNTGNTIYF
DNA: TGTGCCAGCTGGTGGGGAAACACTGGAAACACCATATATTTT

D: -
size: -
J: TRBJ1-4
V: TRBV27
CDR3: CASSLYSAGVEKLFF
DNA: TGTGCCAGCAGTTTATACTCCGCCGGAGTAGAAAAACTGTTTTTT

D: -
size: -
J: TRBJ1-1
V: TRBV29-1
CDR3: CSVDPGAEAFF
DNA: TGCAGCGTGGACCCGGGGGCTGAAGCTTTCTTT